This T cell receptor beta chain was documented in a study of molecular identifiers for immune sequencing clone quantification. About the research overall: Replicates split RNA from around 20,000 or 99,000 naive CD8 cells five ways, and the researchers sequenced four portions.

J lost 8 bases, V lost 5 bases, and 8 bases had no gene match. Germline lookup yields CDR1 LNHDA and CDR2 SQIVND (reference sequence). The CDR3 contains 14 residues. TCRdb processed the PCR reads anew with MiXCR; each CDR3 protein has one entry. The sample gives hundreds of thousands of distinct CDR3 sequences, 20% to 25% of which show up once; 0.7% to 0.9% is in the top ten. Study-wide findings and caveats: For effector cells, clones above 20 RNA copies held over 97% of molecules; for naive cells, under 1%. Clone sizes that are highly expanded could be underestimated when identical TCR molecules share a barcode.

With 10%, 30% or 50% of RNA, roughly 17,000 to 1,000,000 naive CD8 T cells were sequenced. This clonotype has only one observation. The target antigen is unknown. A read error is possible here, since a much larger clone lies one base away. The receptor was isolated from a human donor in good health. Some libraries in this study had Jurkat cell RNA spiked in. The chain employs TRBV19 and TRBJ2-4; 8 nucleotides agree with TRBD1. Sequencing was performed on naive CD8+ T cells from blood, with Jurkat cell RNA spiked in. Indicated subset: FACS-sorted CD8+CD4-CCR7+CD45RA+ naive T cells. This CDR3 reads CASSPTGTGYIQYF. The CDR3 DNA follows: TGTGCCAGTAGTCCTACTGGGACAGGATACATTCAGTACTTC. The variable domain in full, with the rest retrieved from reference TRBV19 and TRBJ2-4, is DGGITQSPKYLFRKEGQNVTLSCEQNLNHDAMYWYRQDPGQGLRLIYYSQIVNDFQKGDIAEGYSVSREKKESFPLTVTSAQKNPTAFYLCASSPTGTGYIQYFGAGTRLSVL.